Listed below are T cell receptor beta chains from one sample, sequenced in a study of vaccination and CD4 T cells after COVID-19. MiXCR, run by TCRdb on the PCR reads, gives a single entry per CDR3 protein. The sample yields about 15,000 distinct CDR3 sequences, approximately 50% seen once. These receptors lack a known antigen. Sequences were derived from CD4+ T cells from blood, cultured in vitro, sampled before SARS-CoV-2 vaccination. These TCRs come from a human donor who had recovered from COVID-19. Both conserved end residues are part of each CDR3. The D gene is left open where the match is weak.

CDR3aa: CASSPKTGGDTEAFF
v_gene: TRBV6-1
d_gene: TRBD1
len: 15

CDR3aa: CASSLRLSSGANVLTF
v_gene: TRBV11-2
d_gene: .
len: 16

CDR3aa: CSASGGAYGYTF
v_gene: TRBV20-1
d_gene: .
len: 12

CDR3aa: CASSRTGNQPQHF
v_gene: TRBV2
d_gene: .
len: 13

CDR3aa: CASRGVAGVSDTQYF
v_gene: TRBV27
d_gene: TRBD2
len: 15

CDR3aa: CASSLSFGAGGYTF
v_gene: TRBV5-3
d_gene: .
len: 14

CDR3aa: CASSLDAGSNQPQHF
v_gene: TRBV5-1
d_gene: .
len: 15

CDR3aa: CASKSTGPSGNSPLHF
v_gene: TRBV6-2/TRBV6-3
d_gene: .
len: 16

CDR3aa: CASSFSATDTQYF
v_gene: TRBV5-4
d_gene: .
len: 13

CDR3aa: CASSLGQTIYEQYF
v_gene: TRBV7-2
d_gene: .
len: 14

CDR3aa: CASSLAVRQETQYF
v_gene: TRBV5-1
d_gene: .
len: 14

CDR3aa: CASSTDRVDYEQYF
v_gene: TRBV2
d_gene: TRBD1
len: 14

CDR3aa: CAGGSYNYGYTF
v_gene: TRBV2
d_gene: .
len: 12

CDR3aa: CASSTRAGTEVEQYF
v_gene: TRBV6-1
d_gene: TRBD1
len: 15

CDR3aa: CASSPLQGALAKNIQYF
v_gene: TRBV27
d_gene: TRBD1
len: 17

CDR3aa: CASSPGTGSNQPQHF
v_gene: TRBV18
d_gene: TRBD1
len: 15

CDR3aa: CSARERGASLYEQYF
v_gene: TRBV20-1
d_gene: .
len: 15

CDR3aa: CASSRSTRLQETQYF
v_gene: TRBV7-9
d_gene: .
len: 15

CDR3aa: CASSLSPGLFQETQYF
v_gene: TRBV7-9
d_gene: .
len: 16

CDR3aa: CASSSGRADTGELFF
v_gene: TRBV19
d_gene: TRBD2
len: 15

CDR3aa: CASSPTSNTEAFF
v_gene: TRBV6-2/TRBV6-3
d_gene: .
len: 13

CDR3aa: CASSLSPTQPQHF
v_gene: TRBV7-3
d_gene: .
len: 13

CDR3aa: CAISEKVRGGDTQYF
v_gene: TRBV10-3
d_gene: TRBD2
len: 15

CDR3aa: CASSYTGVGSYEQYF
v_gene: TRBV6-5
d_gene: .
len: 15

CDR3aa: CATSRVKISGANVLTF
v_gene: TRBV15
d_gene: .
len: 16

CDR3aa: CASSPGQGGTEAFF
v_gene: TRBV5-1
d_gene: TRBD1
len: 14

CDR3aa: CASSGSVGATNQPQHF
v_gene: TRBV2
d_gene: .
len: 16

CDR3aa: CSARRGSDEQYF
v_gene: TRBV20-1
d_gene: .
len: 12

CDR3aa: CASSLGGQKETQYF
v_gene: TRBV5-4
d_gene: .
len: 14

CDR3aa: CASSYSIPLGSYEQYF
v_gene: TRBV6-5
d_gene: .
len: 16

CDR3aa: CASSVGPHGYTF
v_gene: TRBV9
d_gene: .
len: 12

CDR3aa: CASSLAPPSGQETQYF
v_gene: TRBV12-3/TRBV12-4
d_gene: .
len: 16

CDR3aa: CASSEEGPSYEQYF
v_gene: TRBV6-1
d_gene: .
len: 14

CDR3aa: CSATAGQGDGQPQHF
v_gene: TRBV20-1
d_gene: .
len: 15

CDR3aa: CASKYRRQETQYF
v_gene: TRBV6-1
d_gene: .
len: 13

CDR3aa: CASSQWGEQYF
v_gene: TRBV12-3/TRBV12-4
d_gene: .
len: 11

CDR3aa: CASSLSRGGYEQYF
v_gene: TRBV28
d_gene: .
len: 14

CDR3aa: CASSQLKSGVGEQFF
v_gene: TRBV7-9
d_gene: .
len: 15

CDR3aa: CATSSTGTGELFF
v_gene: TRBV15
d_gene: .
len: 13

CDR3aa: CASSSLTTLGEQYF
v_gene: TRBV7-9
d_gene: .
len: 14

CDR3aa: CSARTTARGSPYEQYF
v_gene: TRBV20-1
d_gene: .
len: 16

CDR3aa: CASSLTEGLIHF
v_gene: TRBV7-2
d_gene: .
len: 12

CDR3aa: CASSVGGQETQYF
v_gene: TRBV18
d_gene: .
len: 13

CDR3aa: CASGEMGGRADGYTF
v_gene: TRBV7-3
d_gene: .
len: 15

CDR3aa: CASSIDRGLVQPQHF
v_gene: TRBV19
d_gene: TRBD1
len: 15

CDR3aa: CSQGRHSPLHF
v_gene: TRBV23-1
d_gene: .
len: 11

CDR3aa: CASSLALGDTTEAFF
v_gene: TRBV12-3/TRBV12-4
d_gene: .
len: 15

CDR3aa: CASSLFDDSNQPQHF
v_gene: TRBV7-2
d_gene: .
len: 15

CDR3aa: CSARGVTDTQYF
v_gene: TRBV20-1
d_gene: .
len: 12

CDR3aa: CATSRDRGGYTF
v_gene: TRBV15
d_gene: TRBD1
len: 12

CDR3aa: CASSLGSGGRETQYF
v_gene: TRBV7-6
d_gene: TRBD1
len: 15

CDR3aa: CSATHRDQGGSYEQYF
v_gene: TRBV20-1
d_gene: .
len: 16

CDR3aa: CAIRRQGDTGELFF
v_gene: TRBV10-3
d_gene: TRBD1
len: 14

CDR3aa: CASSLAAGGPGNTIYF
v_gene: TRBV7-6
d_gene: TRBD1
len: 16

CDR3aa: CASSLEGGGSREQYF
v_gene: TRBV7-2
d_gene: TRBD2
len: 15

CDR3aa: CASSLWDSNQPQHF
v_gene: TRBV6-2/TRBV6-3
d_gene: .
len: 14

CDR3aa: CASSLWPGAGSGNQPQHF
v_gene: TRBV28
d_gene: .
len: 18

CDR3aa: CASSKAPGQMSSGANVLTF
v_gene: TRBV21-1
d_gene: .
len: 19

CDR3aa: CASSQAPPASGSSYEQYF
v_gene: TRBV4-1
d_gene: TRBD2
len: 18